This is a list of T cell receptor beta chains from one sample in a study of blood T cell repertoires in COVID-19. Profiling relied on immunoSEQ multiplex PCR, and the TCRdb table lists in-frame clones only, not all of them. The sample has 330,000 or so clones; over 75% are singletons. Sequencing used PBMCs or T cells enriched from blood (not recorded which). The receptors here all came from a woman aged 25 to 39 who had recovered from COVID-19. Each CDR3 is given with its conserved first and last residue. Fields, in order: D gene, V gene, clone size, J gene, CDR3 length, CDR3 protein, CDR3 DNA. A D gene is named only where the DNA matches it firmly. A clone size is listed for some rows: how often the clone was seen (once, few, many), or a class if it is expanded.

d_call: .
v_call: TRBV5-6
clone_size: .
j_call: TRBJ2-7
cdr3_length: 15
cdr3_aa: CASSLGAGSSYEQYF
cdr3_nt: TGTGCCAGCAGCTTAGGTGCGGGAAGCTCCTACGAGCAGTACTTC

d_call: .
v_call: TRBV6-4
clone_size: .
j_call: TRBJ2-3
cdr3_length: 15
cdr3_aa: CASSRGQGSTDTQYF
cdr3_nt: TGTGCCAGCAGTCGAGGGCAGGGGAGCACAGATACGCAGTATTTT

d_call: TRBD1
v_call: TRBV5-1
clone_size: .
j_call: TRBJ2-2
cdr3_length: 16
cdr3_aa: CASSVTGTGDTGELFF
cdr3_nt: TGCGCCAGCAGCGTAACCGGGACAGGCGACACCGGGGAGCTGTTTTTT

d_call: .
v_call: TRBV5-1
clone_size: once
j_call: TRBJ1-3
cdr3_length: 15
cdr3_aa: CASSLEPVSGNTIYF
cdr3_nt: TGCGCCAGCAGCTTGGAACCAGTCTCTGGAAACACCATATATTTT

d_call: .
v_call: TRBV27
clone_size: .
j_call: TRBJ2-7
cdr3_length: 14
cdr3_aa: CASSPFGSYYEQYF
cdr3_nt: TGTGCCAGCAGTCCTTTCGGGTCCTACTACGAGCAGTACTTC

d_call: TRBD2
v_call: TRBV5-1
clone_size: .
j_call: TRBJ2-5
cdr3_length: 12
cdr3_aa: CASGGSGETQYF
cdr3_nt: TGCGCCAGCGGCGGGAGCGGGGAGACCCAGTACTTC

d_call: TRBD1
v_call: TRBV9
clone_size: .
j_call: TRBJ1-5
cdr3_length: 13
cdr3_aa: CASSRTGSQPQHF
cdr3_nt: TGTGCCAGCAGCAGGACAGGGTCGCAGCCCCAGCATTTT

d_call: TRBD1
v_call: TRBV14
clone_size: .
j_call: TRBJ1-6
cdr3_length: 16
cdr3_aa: CASSRQPGQGYSPLHF
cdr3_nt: TGTGCCAGCAGCCGACAACCGGGACAGGGTTATTCACCCCTCCACTTT

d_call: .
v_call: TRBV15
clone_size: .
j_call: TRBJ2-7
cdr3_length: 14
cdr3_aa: CATSKTDEIYEQYF
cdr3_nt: TGTGCCACCAGCAAGACAGACGAAATCTACGAGCAGTACTTC

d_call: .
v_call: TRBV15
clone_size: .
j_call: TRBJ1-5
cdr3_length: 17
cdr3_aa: CATSPGQTGYSNQPQHF
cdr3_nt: TGTGCCACCAGCCCTGGACAGACCGGGTATAGCAATCAGCCCCAGCATTTT

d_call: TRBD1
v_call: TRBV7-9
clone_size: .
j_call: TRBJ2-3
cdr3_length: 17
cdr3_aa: CASSSAHTGGDADTQYF
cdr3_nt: TGTGCCAGCAGCTCAGCCCACACAGGGGGCGACGCAGATACGCAGTATTTT

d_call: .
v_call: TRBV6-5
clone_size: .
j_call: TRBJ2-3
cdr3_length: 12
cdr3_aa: CASSNLGGTQYF
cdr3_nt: TGTGCCAGCAGCAACCTAGGAGGTACGCAGTATTTT

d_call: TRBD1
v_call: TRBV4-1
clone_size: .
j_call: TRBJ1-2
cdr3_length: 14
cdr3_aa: CASSQQGQASGYTF
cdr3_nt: TGCGCCAGCAGCCAACAGGGACAGGCAAGTGGCTACACCTTC

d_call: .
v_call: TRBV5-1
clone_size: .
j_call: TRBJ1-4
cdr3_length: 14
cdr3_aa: CASRLTTNNEKLFF
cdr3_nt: TGCGCCAGCAGATTGACAACTAATAATGAAAAACTGTTTTTT

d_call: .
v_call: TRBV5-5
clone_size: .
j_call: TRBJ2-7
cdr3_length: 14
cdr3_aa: CASSLNGGSSEQYF
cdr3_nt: TGTGCCAGCAGCTTAAATGGAGGGTCCTCCGAGCAGTACTTC

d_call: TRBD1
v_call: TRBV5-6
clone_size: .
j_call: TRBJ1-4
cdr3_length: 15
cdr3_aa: CASSKDRGLYEKLFF
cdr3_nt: TGTGCCAGCAGTAAAGACAGGGGGCTATATGAAAAACTGTTTTTT

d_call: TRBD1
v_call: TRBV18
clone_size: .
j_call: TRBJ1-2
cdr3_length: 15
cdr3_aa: CASSPGTAFNYGYTF
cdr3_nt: TGTGCCAGCTCACCCGGGACAGCTTTTAACTATGGCTACACCTTC

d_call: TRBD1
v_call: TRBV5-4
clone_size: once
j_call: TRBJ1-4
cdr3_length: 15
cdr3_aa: CASSPTGTGSEKLFF
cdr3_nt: TGTGCCAGCAGCCCAACCGGGACAGGGTCTGAAAAACTGTTTTTT

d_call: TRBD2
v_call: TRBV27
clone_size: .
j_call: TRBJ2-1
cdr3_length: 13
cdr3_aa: CASSFPGGNEQFF
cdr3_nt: TGTGCCAGCAGTTTCCCGGGGGGGAATGAGCAGTTCTTC

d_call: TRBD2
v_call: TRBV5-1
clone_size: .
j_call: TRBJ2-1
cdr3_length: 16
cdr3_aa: CASSPGLAGVSDEQFF
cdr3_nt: TGCGCCAGCAGCCCGGGACTAGCGGGGGTTAGCGATGAGCAGTTCTTC

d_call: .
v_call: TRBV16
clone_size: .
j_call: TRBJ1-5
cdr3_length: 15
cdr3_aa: CASRPGSRGNQPQHF
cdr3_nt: TGTGCCAGCAGACCAGGTTCCAGGGGAAATCAGCCCCAGCATTTT

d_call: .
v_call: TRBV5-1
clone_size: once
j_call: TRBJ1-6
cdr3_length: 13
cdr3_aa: CASRQETNSPLHF
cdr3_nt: TGCGCCAGCCGACAGGAGACAAATTCACCCCTCCACTTT

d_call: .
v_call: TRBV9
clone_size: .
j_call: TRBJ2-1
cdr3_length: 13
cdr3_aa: CASSVLVTDEQFF
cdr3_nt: TGTGCCAGCAGCGTACTAGTTACGGATGAGCAGTTCTTC

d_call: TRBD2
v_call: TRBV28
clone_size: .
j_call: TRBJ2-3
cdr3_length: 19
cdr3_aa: CASSSPPDHSGRVRDTQYF
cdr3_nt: TGTGCCAGCAGTTCTCCGCCTGATCACAGCGGGAGGGTTCGAGATACGCAGTATTTT

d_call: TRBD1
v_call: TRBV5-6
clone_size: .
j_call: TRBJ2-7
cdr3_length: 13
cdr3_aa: CASSSGQGDEQYF
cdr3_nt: TGTGCCAGCAGCTCAGGACAGGGGGACGAGCAGTACTTC

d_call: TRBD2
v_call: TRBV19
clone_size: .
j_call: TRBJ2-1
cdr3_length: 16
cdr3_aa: CASSKEGGRGYNEQFF
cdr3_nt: TGTGCCAGTAGTAAGGAGGGCGGGAGGGGCTACAATGAGCAGTTCTTC

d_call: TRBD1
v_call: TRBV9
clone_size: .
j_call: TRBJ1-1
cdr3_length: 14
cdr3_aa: CASSPGQGNTEAFF
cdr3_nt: TGTGCCAGCAGTCCGGGACAGGGGAACACTGAAGCTTTCTTT